One sample yielded the 9 T cell receptor beta chains listed below, sequenced in a study of T cell repertoires in cytomegalovirus infection (dated by TCRdb to between 2017 and 2020). Antigens for these TCRs are unknown. Sequencing used an Illumina HiSeq 1500. TCRdb itself trimmed the public reads at Q25 with fastp, ran MiXCR and retained productive beta chains. CDR3 protein duplicates are merged, each entry listing the most common genes and DNA. The sample table lists 100,000 to 150,000 distinct CDR3 sequences, under 30% of them with a count of one. Clones ranked in the top ten supply 34% of the sample. Sequencing used PBMCs, sequenced either directly or after in vitro stimulation (not recorded which). Receptor source: a human donor in good health (CMV status not recorded). Some clones in this sample may be carry-over from other donors' samples.

This clonotype was counted ten times or more. The gene calls are TRBV7-6 and TRBJ2-2; D unclear. V lost 3 bases, J lost 4 bases, and 12 bases lay in between. The CDR3 extends over 15 amino acids. Germline lookup yields CDR1 SGHVS and CDR2 FNYEAQ. CDR3 sequence reads: CASSFFPLVTGELFF. CDR3 bases: TGTGCCAGCAGCTTTTTCCCCCTTGTCACCGGGGAGCTGTTTTTT.

Ten or more counts support this clonotype. The chain carries TRBV27 and TRBJ1-6, with a possible D match to TRBD1 (5 bases). CDR3 length: 13 residues. Germline assignment: CDR1 MNHEY and CDR2 SMNVEV (reference sequence). V lost 5 bases and J lost 9, with 11 bases in between. The CDR3 coding sequence is TGTGCCAGCAGTCAACTCGGGGGTTCACCCCTCCACTTT. Translation: CASSQLGGSPLHF.

This chain connects TRBV7-3 to TRBJ2-7, with a possible D match to TRBD2 (5 bases). V dropped 2 bases and J dropped 7 bases, with 24 bases sitting between them. The CDR3 extends over 17 amino acids. Germline assignment: CDR1 SGHTA and CDR2 FQGTGA. The CDR3 loop is CASSLEGRRVEPWEQYF. DNA of the CDR3: TGTGCCAGCAGCTTAGAGGGCAGACGGGTCGAGCCTTGGGAGCAGTACTTC.

There are many counts of this clonotype. The chain combines TRBV7-2 with TRBJ1-2; maybe TRBD1 (6 bases). Between the trimmed V and J ends, which lost 4 bases and 4 bases, there was a span of 22 bases. CDR1 is SGHTA and CDR2 is FQGNSA in the germline V gene. CDR3 length: 17 residues. The chain's CDR3 is CASSYDRFEKLFYGYTF. DNA of the CDR3: TGTGCCAGCAGCTACGACAGGTTTGAGAAATTGTTCTATGGCTACACCTTC.

J is TRBJ2-1 and V is TRBV7-8, with a possible D match to TRBD1 (6 bases). The V end lost 5 bases, the J end lost 8 bases, and 19 bases lay between the germline ends. CDR3 length equals 15 residues. The germline V gene has CDR1 SGHVS and CDR2 FQNEAQ. The CDR3 nucleotides are TGTGCCAGCAGCCCCGTGGGGACAATGTTGTATGAGCAGTTCTTC. This codes for CASSPVGTMLYEQFF.

The rearrangement joins TRBV5-4 to TRBJ1-1; D call uncertain. Trimming took 0 bases from V and 0 from J, leaving 9 bases between them. Looked up from germline, CDR1 is SGHNT and CDR2 is YYREEE (reference sequence). This CDR3 has 15 residues. CDR3 nucleotides: TGTGCCAGCAGCTTGGCTGGGAGCATGAACACTGAAGCTTTCTTT. Protein product: CASSLAGSMNTEAFF. Variable domain in full (rest from reference TRBV5-4 and TRBJ1-1): ETGVTQSPTHLIKTRGQQVTLRCSSQSGHNTVSWYQQALGQGPQFIFQYYREEENGRGNFPPRFSGLQFPNYSSELNVNALELDDSALYLCASSLAGSMNTEAFFGQGTRLTVV.

In its sample, this clonotype was seen many times. V is TRBV12-3 or TRBV12-4 and J is TRBJ2-1, with 9 bases fitting TRBD2. V was pared by 5 bases and J by 3 bases, with 5 bases of the junction left unmatched. The CDR3 is 15 residues long. CDR3 coding DNA: TGTGCCAGCAGTGTCCGACTAGCGGTCTACAATGAGCAGTTCTTC. Protein: CASSVRLAVYNEQFF.

V gene TRBV15 combines with J gene TRBJ2-3; D unresolved. Germline V gene lookup returns CDR1 LNHNV and CDR2 YYDKDF (reference sequence). This CDR3 region has 14 residues. Trimming left V 0 bases short and J 5 bases short, with 9 bases between. CDR3 bases: TGTGCCACCAGCAGAGAGCGAGGTTTAGATACGCAGTATTTT. Encoded protein: CATSRERGLDTQYF.

This clonotype was counted many times. This chain connects TRBV7-2 to TRBJ1-1, with D possibly matching TRBD1 (5 bases). CDR1 SGHTA and CDR2 FQGNSA come from the germline V gene. With 0 bases removed from V and 0 bases from J, the gap between germline ends came to 8 bases. CDR3 length: 15 amino acids. The DNA for the CDR3 is TGTGCCAGCAGCTTAGCGACAGTCATGAACACTGAAGCTTTCTTT. Protein: CASSLATVMNTEAFF.